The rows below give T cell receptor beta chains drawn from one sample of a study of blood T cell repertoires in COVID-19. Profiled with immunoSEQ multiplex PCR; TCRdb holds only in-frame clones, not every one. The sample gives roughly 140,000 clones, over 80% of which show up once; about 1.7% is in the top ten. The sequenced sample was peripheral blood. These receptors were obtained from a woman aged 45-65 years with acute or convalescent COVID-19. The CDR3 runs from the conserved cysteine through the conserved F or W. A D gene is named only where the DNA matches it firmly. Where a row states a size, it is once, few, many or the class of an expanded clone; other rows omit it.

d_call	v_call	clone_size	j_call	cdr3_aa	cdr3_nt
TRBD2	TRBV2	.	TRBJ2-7	CASSREGGDEQYF	TGTGCCAGCTCTCGGGAGGGCGGCGACGAGCAGTACTTC
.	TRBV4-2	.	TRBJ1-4	CASSQGRGINEKLFF	TGTGCCAGCAGCCAAGGGCGGGGTATTAATGAAAAACTGTTTTTT
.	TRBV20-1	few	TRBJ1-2	CSVGDIYGYTF	TGCAGTGTCGGGGACATCTATGGCTACACCTTC
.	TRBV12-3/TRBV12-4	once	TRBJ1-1	CASKDTGNTEAFF	TGTGCCAGCAAGGACACTGGGAACACTGAAGCTTTCTTT
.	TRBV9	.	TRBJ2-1	CASSVALGGNEQFF	TGTGCCAGCAGCGTAGCTCTGGGGGGCAATGAGCAGTTCTTC
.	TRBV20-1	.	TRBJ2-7	CSAARASQYYF	TGCAGTGCCGCTCGAGCGTCGCAGTACTACTTC
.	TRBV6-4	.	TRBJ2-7	CASSRSGYEQYF	TGTGCCAGCAGTCGCAGCGGGTACGAGCAGTACTTC
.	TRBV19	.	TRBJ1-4	CASSIGEGLGEKLFF	TGTGCCAGTAGTATAGGGGAAGGACTGGGCGAAAAACTGTTTTTT
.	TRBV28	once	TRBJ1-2	CASGTLTGYGYTF	TGTGCCAGCGGAACTCTAACGGGGTATGGCTACACCTTC
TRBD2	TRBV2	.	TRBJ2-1	CANGLAGVEQFF	TGTGCCAACGGACTAGCGGGCGTTGAGCAGTTCTTC
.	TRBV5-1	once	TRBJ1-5	CASSLQGQPQHF	TGCGCCAGCAGCCTCCAGGGGCAGCCCCAGCATTTT
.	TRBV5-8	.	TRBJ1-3	CASSPFGNTIYF	TGTGCCAGCAGTCCGTTTGGAAACACCATATATTTT
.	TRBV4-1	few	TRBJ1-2	CASSQELLGGDGYTF	TGCGCCAGCAGCCAAGAACTCTTGGGGGGGGATGGCTACACCTTC
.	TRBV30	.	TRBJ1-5	CAWSTGSNQPQHF	TGTGCCTGGAGTACCGGGAGCAATCAGCCCCAGCATTTT
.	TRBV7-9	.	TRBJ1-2	CASSSTDYGYTF	TGTGCCAGCAGCTCGACAGACTATGGCTACACCTTC
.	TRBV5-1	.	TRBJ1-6	CASSFVQGLKSPLHF	TGCGCCAGCAGCTTCGTCCAGGGCCTGAAATCACCCCTCCACTTT
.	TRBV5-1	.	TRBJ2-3	CASSLNPDRSSTDTQYF	TGCGCCAGCAGCCTGAACCCTGACAGGAGTAGCACAGATACGCAGTATTTT
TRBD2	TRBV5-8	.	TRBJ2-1	CASSPGTSGGASWSDEQFF	TGTGCCAGCAGCCCCGGGACTAGCGGGGGGGCCTCCTGGTCCGATGAGCAGTTCTTC
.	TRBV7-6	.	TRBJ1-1	CASARGWNTEAFF	TGTGCCAGCGCGAGAGGGTGGAACACTGAAGCTTTCTTT
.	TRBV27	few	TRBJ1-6	CASSFGQGSNSPLHF	TGTGCCAGCAGTTTCGGTCAGGGCTCCAATTCACCCCTCCACTTT
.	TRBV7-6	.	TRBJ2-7	CASSLDRVDYEQYF	TGTGCCAGCAGCTTAGACCGGGTCGACTACGAGCAGTACTTC
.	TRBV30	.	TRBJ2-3	CAWRFWGRVTDTQYF	TGTGCCTGGAGATTCTGGGGCAGGGTCACAGATACGCAGTATTTT
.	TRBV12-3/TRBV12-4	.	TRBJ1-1	CASSLDRVAEAFF	TGTGCCAGCAGTTTAGACAGGGTCGCTGAAGCTTTCTTT
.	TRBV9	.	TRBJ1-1	CASSVGPKQNTEAFF	TGTGCCAGCAGCGTAGGGCCCAAACAGAACACTGAAGCTTTCTTT
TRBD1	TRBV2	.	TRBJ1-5	CASSAGTGRQPQHF	TGTGCCAGCAGCGCCGGGACAGGGAGGCAGCCCCAGCATTTT
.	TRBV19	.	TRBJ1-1	CASSSGQNTEAFF	TGTGCCAGTAGTTCCGGACAGAACACTGAAGCTTTCTTT
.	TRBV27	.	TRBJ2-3	CASSRPGQGTDTQYF	TGTGCCAGCAGTCGTCCGGGACAAGGCACAGATACGCAGTATTTT
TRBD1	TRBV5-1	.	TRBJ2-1	CASSLRTGGSGSEQFF	TGCGCCAGCAGCTTGCGAACAGGGGGCTCGGGGAGTGAGCAGTTCTTC
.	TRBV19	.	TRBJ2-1	CASSPQGNEQFF	TGTGCCAGTAGCCCACAGGGCAATGAGCAGTTCTTC
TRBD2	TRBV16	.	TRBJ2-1	CASSQRTSSYNEQFF	TGTGCCAGCAGCCAAAGGACTAGCTCCTACAATGAGCAGTTCTTC
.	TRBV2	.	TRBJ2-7	CASSLRQVQYF	TGTGCCAGCAGCCTAAGGCAGGTTCAGTACTTC
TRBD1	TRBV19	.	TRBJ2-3	CASSSTGEDTQYF	TGTGCCAGTAGTTCGACAGGGGAGGATACGCAGTATTTT
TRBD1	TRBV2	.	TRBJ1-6	CASRMDRSSYNSPLHF	TGTGCCAGCAGAATGGACAGGAGCTCCTATAATTCACCCCTCCACTTT
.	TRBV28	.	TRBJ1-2	CASSFRQASYGYTF	TGTGCCAGCAGTTTCAGACAGGCCTCCTATGGCTACACCTTC
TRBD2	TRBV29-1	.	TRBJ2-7	CSVSGRATYEQYF	TGCAGCGTTAGCGGGAGGGCCACCTACGAGCAGTACTTC
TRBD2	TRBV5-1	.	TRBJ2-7	CASSPRGAGASYEQYF	TGCGCCAGCAGCCCCAGGGGAGCGGGGGCATCCTACGAGCAGTACTTC
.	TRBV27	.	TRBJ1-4	CASSPDRPNEKLFF	TGTGCCAGCAGCCCCGACAGGCCTAATGAAAAACTGTTTTTT
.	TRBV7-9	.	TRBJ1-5	CASSSQGRNQPQHF	TGTGCCAGCAGCTCCCAGGGGCGCAATCAGCCCCAGCATTTT
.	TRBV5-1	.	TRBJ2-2	CASSLTAGTGELFF	TGCGCCAGCAGCTTGACGGCGGGCACCGGGGAGCTGTTTTTT
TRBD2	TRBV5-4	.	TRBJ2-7	CASSFGLAQYF	TGTGCCAGCAGCTTCGGACTAGCGCAGTACTTC
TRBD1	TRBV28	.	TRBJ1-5	CASSRDRVFQPQHF	TGTGCCAGCAGTAGGGACAGGGTTTTTCAGCCCCAGCATTTT
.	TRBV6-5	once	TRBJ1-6	CASRRTASGLPLHF	TGTGCCAGCAGAAGGACAGCCAGTGGTTTGCCCCTCCACTTT
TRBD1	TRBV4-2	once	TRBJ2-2	CASSQGQGAGELFF	TGTGCCAGCAGCCAGGGACAGGGAGCCGGGGAGCTGTTTTTT
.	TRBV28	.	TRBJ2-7	CASSFEKGRDYEQYF	TGTGCCAGCAGTTTTGAGAAGGGCCGGGATTACGAGCAGTACTTC
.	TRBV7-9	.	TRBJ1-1	CASSLQGIGTEAFF	TGTGCCAGCAGCTTGCAGGGAATCGGCACTGAAGCTTTCTTT
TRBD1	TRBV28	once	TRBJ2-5	CASSPTGTGGRETQYF	TGTGCCAGCAGTCCGACCGGGACAGGGGGTCGGGAGACCCAGTACTTC
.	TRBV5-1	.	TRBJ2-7	CASSLRDSSYEQYF	TGCGCCAGCAGCTTGCGCGACAGCTCCTACGAGCAGTACTTC
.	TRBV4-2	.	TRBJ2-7	CASSQSRYEQYF	TGTGCCAGCAGCCAATCTCGCTACGAGCAGTACTTC
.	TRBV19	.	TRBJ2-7	CASSAAGYSYEQYF	TGTGCCAGTAGTGCAGCGGGCTACTCCTACGAGCAGTACTTC